The clone carrying this T cell receptor (beta chain) was observed a few times. These data are taken from a study of blood T cell repertoires in COVID-19. Study information: T cells, B-cell-depleted T cells, or PBMCs supplied cDNA or gDNA.

The V and J ends lost 3 bases and 3 bases, in that order; junction bases with no gene match: 8. This CDR3 has 15 amino acids. The germline V gene has CDR1 SNHLY and CDR2 FYNNEI. TCRdb's table, derived via immunoSEQ multiplex PCR, lists solely in-frame clones and lacks some. The sample includes roughly 34,000 clones, around 85% of them seen just once. Material: peripheral blood. The origin of this receptor is a woman aged 80 or over with active or convalescent COVID-19. The V call is TRBV2, the J call TRBJ2-7; TRBD2 matches 7 bases. CDR3 DNA: TGTGCCAGCAGTGACGGCCTAAGGGACTACTACGAGCAGTACTTC. Translating it yields CASSDGLRDYYEQYF. Drawing the rest from reference TRBV2 and TRBJ2-7, the complete variable domain is EPEVTQTPSHQVTQMGQEVILRCVPISNHLYFYWYRQILGQKVEFLVSFYNNEISEKSEIFDDQFSVERPDGSNFTLKIRSTKLEDSAMYFCASSDGLRDYYEQYFGPGTRLTVT.